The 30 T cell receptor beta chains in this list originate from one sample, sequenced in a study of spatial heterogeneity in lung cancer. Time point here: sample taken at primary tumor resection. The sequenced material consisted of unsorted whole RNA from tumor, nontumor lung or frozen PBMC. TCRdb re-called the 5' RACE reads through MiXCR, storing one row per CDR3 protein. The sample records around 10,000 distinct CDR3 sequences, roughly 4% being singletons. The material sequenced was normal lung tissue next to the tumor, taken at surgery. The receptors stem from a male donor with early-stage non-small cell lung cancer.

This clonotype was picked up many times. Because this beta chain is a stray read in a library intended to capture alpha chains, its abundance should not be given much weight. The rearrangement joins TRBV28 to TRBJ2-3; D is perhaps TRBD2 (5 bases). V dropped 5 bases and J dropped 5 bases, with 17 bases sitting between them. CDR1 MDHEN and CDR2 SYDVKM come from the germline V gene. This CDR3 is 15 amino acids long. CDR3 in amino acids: CASSRGFGIQDTQYF. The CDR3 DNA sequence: TGTGCCAGCAGTCGGGGTTTCGGGATTCAAGATACGCAGTATTTT.

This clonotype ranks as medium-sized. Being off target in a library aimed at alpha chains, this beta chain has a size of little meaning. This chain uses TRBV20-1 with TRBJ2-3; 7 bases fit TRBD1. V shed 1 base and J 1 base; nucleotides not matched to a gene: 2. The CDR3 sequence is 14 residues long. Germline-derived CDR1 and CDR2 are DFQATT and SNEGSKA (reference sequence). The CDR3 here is CSARVQGGTDTQYF. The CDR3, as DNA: TGCAGTGCTAGAGTCCAGGGGGGCACAGATACGCAGTATTTT.

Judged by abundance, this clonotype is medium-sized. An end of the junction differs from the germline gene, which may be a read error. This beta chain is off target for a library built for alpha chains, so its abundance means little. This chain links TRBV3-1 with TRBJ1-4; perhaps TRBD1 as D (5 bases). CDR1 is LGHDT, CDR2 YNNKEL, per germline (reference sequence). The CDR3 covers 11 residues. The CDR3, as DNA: TGTGCCAGCAGCCTCAAGACAGCGGTGATTTTT. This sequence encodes CASSLKTAVIF.

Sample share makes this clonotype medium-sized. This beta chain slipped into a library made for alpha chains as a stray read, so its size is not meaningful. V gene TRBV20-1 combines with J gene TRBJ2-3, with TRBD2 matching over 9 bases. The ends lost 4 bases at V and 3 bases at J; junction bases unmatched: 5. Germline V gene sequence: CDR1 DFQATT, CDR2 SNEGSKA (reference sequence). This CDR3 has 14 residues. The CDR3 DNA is TGCAGTGCTACCCCGGGACTAGCAACAGATACGCAGTATTTT. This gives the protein CSATPGLATDTQYF.

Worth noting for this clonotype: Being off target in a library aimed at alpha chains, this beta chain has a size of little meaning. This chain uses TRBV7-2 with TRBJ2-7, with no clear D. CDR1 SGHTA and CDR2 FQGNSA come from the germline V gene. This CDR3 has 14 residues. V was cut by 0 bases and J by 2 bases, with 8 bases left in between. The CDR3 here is CASSLAGFPYEQYF. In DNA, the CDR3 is TGTGCCAGCAGCTTAGCGGGGTTTCCCTACGAGCAGTACTTC.

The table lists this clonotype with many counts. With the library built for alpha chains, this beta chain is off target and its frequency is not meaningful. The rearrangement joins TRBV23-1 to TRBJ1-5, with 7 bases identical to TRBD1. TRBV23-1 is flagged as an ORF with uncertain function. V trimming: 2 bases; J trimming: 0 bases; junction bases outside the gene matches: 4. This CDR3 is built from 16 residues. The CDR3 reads CASSQTGQNSNQPQHF. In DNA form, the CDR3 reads TGCGCCAGCAGTCAAACGGGACAGAATAGCAATCAGCCCCAGCATTTT.

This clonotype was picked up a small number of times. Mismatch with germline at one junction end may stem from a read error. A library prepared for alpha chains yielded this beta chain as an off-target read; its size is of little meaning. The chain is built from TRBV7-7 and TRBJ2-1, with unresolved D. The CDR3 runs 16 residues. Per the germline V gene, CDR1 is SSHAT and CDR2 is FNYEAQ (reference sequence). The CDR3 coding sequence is TGTGCTAGCAGCCCCCAAACCCTGGCATCAAACGGTGAGCAGTTCTTC. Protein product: CASSPQTLASNGEQFF.

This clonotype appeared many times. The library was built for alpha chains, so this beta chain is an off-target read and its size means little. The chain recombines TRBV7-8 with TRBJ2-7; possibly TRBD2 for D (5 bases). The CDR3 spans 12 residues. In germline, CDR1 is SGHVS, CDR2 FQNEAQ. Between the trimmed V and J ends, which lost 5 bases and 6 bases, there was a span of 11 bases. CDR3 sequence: CASSRGLSEQYF. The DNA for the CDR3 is TGTGCCAGCAGCCGAGGACTTTCCGAGCAGTACTTC.

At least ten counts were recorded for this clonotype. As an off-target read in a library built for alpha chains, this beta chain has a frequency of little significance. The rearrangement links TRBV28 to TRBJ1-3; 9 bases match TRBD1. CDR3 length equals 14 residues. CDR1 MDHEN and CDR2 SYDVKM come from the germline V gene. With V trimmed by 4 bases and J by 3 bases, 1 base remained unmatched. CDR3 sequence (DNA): TGTGCCAGCAGTTCGGGACAGGGTGGAAACACCATATATTTT. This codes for CASSSGQGGNTIYF. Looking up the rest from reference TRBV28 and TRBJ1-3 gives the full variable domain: DVKVTQSSRYLVKRTGEKVFLECVQDMDHENMFWYRQDPGLGLRLIYFSYDVKMKEKGDIPEGYSVSREKKERFSLILESASTNQTSMYLCASSSGQGGNTIYFGEGSWLTVV.

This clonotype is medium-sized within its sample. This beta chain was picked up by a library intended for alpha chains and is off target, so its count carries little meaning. CDR3 bases: TGCAGCGGAAAGATGAGCACAGATACGCAGTATTTT. Its protein is CSGKMSTDTQYF. This chain connects TRBV29-1 to TRBJ2-3; D is uncertain. Germline V gene data show CDR1 as SQVTM and CDR2 as ANQGSEA. V was shortened by 7 bases and J by 0 bases, with 8 bases between the two germline ends. The CDR3 consists of 12 residues.

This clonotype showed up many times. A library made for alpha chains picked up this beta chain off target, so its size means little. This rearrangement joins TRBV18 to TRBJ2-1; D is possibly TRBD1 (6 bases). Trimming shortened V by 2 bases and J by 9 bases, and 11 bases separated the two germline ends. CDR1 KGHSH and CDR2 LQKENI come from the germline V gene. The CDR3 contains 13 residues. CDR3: CASSPRAGAEQFF. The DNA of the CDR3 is TGTGCCAGCTCACCAAGGGCAGGGGCTGAGCAGTTCTTC.

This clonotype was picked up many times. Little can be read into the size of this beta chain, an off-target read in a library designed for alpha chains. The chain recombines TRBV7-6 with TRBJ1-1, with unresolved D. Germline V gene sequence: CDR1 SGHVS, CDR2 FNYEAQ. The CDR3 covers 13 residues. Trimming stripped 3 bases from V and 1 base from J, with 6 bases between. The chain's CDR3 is CASSLNTNTEAFF. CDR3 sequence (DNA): TGTGCCAGCAGCTTGAATACGAACACTGAAGCTTTCTTT.

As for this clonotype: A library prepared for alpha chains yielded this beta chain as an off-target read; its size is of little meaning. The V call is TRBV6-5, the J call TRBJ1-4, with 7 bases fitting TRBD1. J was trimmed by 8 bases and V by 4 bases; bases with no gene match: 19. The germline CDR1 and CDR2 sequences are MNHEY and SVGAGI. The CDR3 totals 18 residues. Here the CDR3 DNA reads TGTGCCAGCAGTTCCAACCCGTACCATCGACAGGGTGAGGAAAAACTGTTTTTT. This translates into CASSSNPYHRQGEEKLFF.

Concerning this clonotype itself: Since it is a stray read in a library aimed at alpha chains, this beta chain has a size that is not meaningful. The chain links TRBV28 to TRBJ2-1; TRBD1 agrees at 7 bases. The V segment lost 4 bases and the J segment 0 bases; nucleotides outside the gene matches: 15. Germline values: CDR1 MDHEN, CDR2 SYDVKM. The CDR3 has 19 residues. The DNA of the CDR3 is TGTGCCAGCAGTTCCTATCCGGGACAGATACTGAGCTCCTACAATGAGCAGTTCTTC. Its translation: CASSSYPGQILSSYNEQFF. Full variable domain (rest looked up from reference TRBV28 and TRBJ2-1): DVKVTQSSRYLVKRTGEKVFLECVQDMDHENMFWYRQDPGLGLRLIYFSYDVKMKEKGDIPEGYSVSREKKERFSLILESASTNQTSMYLCASSSYPGQILSSYNEQFFGPGTRLTVL.

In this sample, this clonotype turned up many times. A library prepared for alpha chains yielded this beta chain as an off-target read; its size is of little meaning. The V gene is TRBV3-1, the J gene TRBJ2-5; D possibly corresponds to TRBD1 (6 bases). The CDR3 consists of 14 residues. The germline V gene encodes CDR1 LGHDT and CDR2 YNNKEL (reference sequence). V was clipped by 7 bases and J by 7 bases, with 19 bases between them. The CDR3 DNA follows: TGTGCCAGCAAACGACAGGACACCCTGGGGACCCAGTACTTC. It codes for CASKRQDTLGTQYF.

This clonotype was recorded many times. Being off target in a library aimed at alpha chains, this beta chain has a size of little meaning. The CDR3 DNA sequence: TGCAGTGCCCCTCAACGGGGAGGTTGGGATGAGCAGTTCTTC. Translation gives CSAPQRGGWDEQFF. V usage is TRBV20-1 and J usage is TRBJ2-1; D perhaps matches TRBD2 (6 bases). Trimming cost V 6 bases and J 8 bases, with 20 bases left between them. This CDR3 contains 14 residues. The germline V gene encodes CDR1 DFQATT and CDR2 SNEGSKA (reference sequence).

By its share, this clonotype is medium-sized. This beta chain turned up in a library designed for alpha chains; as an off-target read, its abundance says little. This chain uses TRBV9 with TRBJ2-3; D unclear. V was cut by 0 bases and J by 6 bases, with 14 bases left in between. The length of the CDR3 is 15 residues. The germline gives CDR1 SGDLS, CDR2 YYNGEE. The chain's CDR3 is CASSVGAKARDTQYF. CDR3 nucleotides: TGTGCCAGCAGCGTAGGGGCCAAAGCAAGGGATACGCAGTATTTT.

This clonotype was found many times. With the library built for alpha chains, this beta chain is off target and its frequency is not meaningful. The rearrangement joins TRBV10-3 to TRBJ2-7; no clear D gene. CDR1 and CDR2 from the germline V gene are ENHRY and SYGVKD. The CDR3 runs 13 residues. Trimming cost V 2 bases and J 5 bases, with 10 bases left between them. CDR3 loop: CAISENRGDEQYF. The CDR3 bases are TGTGCCATCAGTGAGAACCGCGGTGACGAGCAGTACTTC.

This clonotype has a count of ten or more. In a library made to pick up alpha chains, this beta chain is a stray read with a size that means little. Here the CDR3 DNA reads TGTGCCAGCAGTTACCTGGGATGGGATAGCAATCAGCCCCAGCATTTT. Amino acid sequence: CASSYLGWDSNQPQHF. This chain links TRBV6-2 or TRBV6-3 with TRBJ1-5, with D hard to call. V was shortened by 2 bases and J by 0 bases, with 11 bases between the two germline ends. Germline V gives CDR1 MNHEY, CDR2 SVGEGT. The CDR3 loop spans 16 amino acids.

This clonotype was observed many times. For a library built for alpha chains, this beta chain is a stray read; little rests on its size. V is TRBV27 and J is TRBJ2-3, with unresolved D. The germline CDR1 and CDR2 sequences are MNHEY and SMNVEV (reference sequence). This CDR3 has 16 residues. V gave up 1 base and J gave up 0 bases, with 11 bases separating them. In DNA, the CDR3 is TGTGCCAGCAGTTTATTTCCCCGCGCTAGCACAGATACGCAGTATTTT. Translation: CASSLFPRASTDTQYF.

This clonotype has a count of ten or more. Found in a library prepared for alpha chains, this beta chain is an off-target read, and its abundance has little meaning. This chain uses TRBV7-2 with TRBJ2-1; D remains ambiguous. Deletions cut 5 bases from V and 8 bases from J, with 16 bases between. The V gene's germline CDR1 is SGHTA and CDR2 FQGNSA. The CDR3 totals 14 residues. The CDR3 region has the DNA TGTGCCAGCAGCCGACTCGCCACCCCTGATGAGCAGTTCTTC. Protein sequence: CASSRLATPDEQFF.

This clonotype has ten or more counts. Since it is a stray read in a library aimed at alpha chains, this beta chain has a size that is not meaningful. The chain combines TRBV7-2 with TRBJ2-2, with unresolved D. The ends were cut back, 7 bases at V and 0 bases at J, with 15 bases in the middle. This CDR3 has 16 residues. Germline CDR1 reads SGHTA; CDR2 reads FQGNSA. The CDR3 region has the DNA TGTGCCAGCAACCATTACTTAGTTACGAACACCGGGGAGCTGTTTTTT. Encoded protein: CASNHYLVTNTGELFF.

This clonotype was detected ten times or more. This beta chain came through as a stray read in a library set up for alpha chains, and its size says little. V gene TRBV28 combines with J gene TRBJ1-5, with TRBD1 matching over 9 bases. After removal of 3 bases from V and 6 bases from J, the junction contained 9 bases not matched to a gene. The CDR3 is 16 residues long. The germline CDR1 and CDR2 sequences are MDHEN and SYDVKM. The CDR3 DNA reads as TGTGCCAGCAGTTTCCCCGGGACAGGGTCTGGTCAGCCCCAGCATTTT. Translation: CASSFPGTGSGQPQHF.

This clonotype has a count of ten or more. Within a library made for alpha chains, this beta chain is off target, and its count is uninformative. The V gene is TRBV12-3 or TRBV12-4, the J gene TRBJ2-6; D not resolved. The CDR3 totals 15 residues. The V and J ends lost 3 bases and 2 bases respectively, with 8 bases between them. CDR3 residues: CASSLAMTGANVLTF. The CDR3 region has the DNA TGTGCCAGCAGTTTGGCCATGACTGGGGCCAACGTCCTGACTTTC.

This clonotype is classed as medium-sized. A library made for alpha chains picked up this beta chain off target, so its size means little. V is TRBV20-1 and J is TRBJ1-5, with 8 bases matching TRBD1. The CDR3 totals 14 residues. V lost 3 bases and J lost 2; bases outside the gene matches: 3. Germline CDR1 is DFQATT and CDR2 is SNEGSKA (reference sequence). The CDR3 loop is CSARDRVRNQPQHF. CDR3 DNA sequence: TGCAGTGCTAGGGACAGGGTACGCAATCAGCCCCAGCATTTT.

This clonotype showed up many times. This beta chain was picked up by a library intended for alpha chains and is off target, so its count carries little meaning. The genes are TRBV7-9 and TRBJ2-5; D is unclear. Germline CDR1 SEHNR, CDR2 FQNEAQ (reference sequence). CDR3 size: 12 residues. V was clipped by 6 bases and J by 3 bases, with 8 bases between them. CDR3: CASSEQEETQYF. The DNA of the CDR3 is TGTGCCAGCAGTGAACAAGAAGAGACCCAGTACTTC.

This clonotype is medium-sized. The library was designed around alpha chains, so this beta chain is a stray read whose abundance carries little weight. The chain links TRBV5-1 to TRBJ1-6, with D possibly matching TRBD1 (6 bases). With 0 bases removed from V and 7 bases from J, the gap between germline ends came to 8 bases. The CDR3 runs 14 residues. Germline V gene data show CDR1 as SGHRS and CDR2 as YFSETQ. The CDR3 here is CASSLEQGNSPLHF. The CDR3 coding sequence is TGCGCCAGCAGCTTGGAACAGGGAAATTCACCCCTCCACTTT.

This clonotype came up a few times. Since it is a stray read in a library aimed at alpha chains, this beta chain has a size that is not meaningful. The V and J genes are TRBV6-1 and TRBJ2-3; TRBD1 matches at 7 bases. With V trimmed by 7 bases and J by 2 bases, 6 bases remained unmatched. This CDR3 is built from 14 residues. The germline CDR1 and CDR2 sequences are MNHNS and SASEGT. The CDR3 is CASKKGAITDTQYF. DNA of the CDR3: TGTGCCAGCAAGAAGGGGGCGATCACAGATACGCAGTATTTT.

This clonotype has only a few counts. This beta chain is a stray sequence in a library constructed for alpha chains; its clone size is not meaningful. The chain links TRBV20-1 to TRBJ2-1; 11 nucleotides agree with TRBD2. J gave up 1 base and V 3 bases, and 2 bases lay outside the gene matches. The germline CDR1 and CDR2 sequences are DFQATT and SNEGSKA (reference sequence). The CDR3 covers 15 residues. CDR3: CSASASGRSYNEQFF. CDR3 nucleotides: TGCAGTGCTAGTGCTAGCGGGAGGTCCTACAATGAGCAGTTCTTC.

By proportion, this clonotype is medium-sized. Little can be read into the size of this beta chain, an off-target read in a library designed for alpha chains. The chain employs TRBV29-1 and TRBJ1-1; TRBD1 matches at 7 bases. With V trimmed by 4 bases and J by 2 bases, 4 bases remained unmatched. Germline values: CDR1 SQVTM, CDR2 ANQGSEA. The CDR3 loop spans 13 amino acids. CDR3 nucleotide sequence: TGCAGCGTTGGCCGGGACAGCAACACTGAAGCTTTCTTT. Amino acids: CSVGRDSNTEAFF.